A single sample is the source of the 20 T cell receptor beta chains below, sequenced in a study of PD-1 blockade in classical Hodgkin lymphoma (TCRdb year 2020). The library was built by means of the immunoSEQ multiplex PCR assay. TCRdb took over this immuneACCESS table, retaining in-frame rearrangements with V and J assigned. Such tables are incomplete; in checked studies, under half of the missing clones stem from an unresolved V gene, and the remainder is unexplained. This sample lists fewer than 40,000 clones; 90% to 95% were detected once. Of the sample, about 2.3% is held by the ten largest clones. The time point label for this specimen denotes: newly diagnosed, previously untreated cHL patient sample. Source material: peripheral blood mononuclear cells (PBMCs). Receptors originate from a human donor with classical Hodgkin lymphoma.

The rearrangement links TRBV6-1 to TRBJ2-7, with TRBD2 as a possible D gene (6 bases). The ends were cut back, 1 base at V and 2 bases at J, with 12 bases in the middle. CDR1 and CDR2 from the germline V gene are MNHNS and SASEGT. This CDR3 is 15 amino acids long. The DNA for the CDR3 is TGTGCCAGCAGTGAAGGGCTAGCGTATCCCTACGAGCAGTACTTC. Residues: CASSEGLAYPYEQYF.

The chain has TRBV19 and TRBJ2-1; 8 bases are shared with TRBD1. J lost 6 bases, V lost 4 bases, and 11 bases had no gene match. Germline values: CDR1 LNHDA, CDR2 SQIVND (reference sequence). This CDR3 contains 16 residues. The DNA for the CDR3 is TGTGCCAGTAGTACTCCCCGACAGGGGTTTAGCAATGAGCAGTTCTTC. Protein sequence: CASSTPRQGFSNEQFF.

V is TRBV5-1 and J is TRBJ2-1; tentatively, D is TRBD1 (6 bases). The CDR3 covers 14 residues. Germline CDR1 reads SGHRS; CDR2 reads YFSETQ. V shed 5 bases and J shed 9 bases, with 18 bases lying between them. The CDR3 DNA reads as TGCGCCAGCAGTCCCCGGACGGAAGGGGGTGAGCAGTTCTTC. Translating it yields CASSPRTEGGEQFF.

This clone was seen a single time. The rearrangement joins TRBV15 to TRBJ1-4; D is undetermined. This CDR3 spans 15 amino acids. Trimming removed 3 bases from V and 5 bases from J, with 13 bases in between. Germline CDR1 and CDR2: LNHNV and YYDKDF (reference sequence). The DNA for the CDR3 is TGTGCCACCAGCAGGCCAAACAGCCTGAATGAAAAACTGTTTTTT. It specifies CATSRPNSLNEKLFF.

CDR3 in amino acids: CASSLRQGANEQYF. The CDR3 region has the DNA TGTGCCAGCAGTTTGAGGCAGGGGGCAAACGAGCAGTACTTC. The chain joins TRBV28 to TRBJ2-7; TRBD1 matches 8 bases. CDR3 length equals 14 residues. J lost 5 bases, V lost 3 bases, and 6 bases had no gene match. Germline V lookup: CDR1 MDHEN, CDR2 SYDVKM.

As regards this clone: Distinct nucleotide sequences in the sample also encode this CDR3. The J gene is TRBJ1-1, the V gene TRBV14; D call uncertain. The CDR3 extends over 18 amino acids. Germline CDR1 reads SGHDN; CDR2 reads FVKESK. Trimming removed 2 bases at V and 0 bases at J, with 19 bases between. The DNA of the CDR3 is TGTGCCAGCAGCCAATCTAGAGGAGGACTAAGACTGAACACTGAAGCTTTCTTT. Residues: CASSQSRGGLRLNTEAFF.

V usage is TRBV18 and J usage is TRBJ1-1; D not resolved. Germline lookup yields CDR1 KGHSH and CDR2 LQKENI. The ends were cut back, 3 bases at V and 0 bases at J, with 11 bases in the middle. The CDR3 is made up of 15 amino acids. The CDR3 region has the DNA TGTGCCAGCTCACCCCCCGGGCCGATGAACACTGAAGCTTTCTTT. Its protein is CASSPPGPMNTEAFF.

The chain couples TRBV4-1 to TRBJ2-1; TRBD2 might be the D (6 bases). From germline, CDR1 is MGHRA and CDR2 YSYEKL. CDR3 length: 15 residues. Trimming shortened V by 2 bases and J by 5 bases, and 13 bases separated the two germline ends. The CDR3 reads CASSQKSIADNEQFF. CDR3 DNA sequence: TGCGCCAGCAGCCAAAAATCTATAGCGGACAATGAGCAGTTCTTC.

The CDR3 sequence: CASTHLRGSVQETQYF. The DNA of the CDR3 is TGTGCCAGCACCCATTTACGGGGTTCGGTCCAAGAGACCCAGTACTTC. This chain joins TRBV28 and TRBJ2-5; D perhaps matches TRBD2 (5 bases). Trimming took 7 bases from V and 1 from J, leaving 19 bases between them. Germline-derived CDR1 and CDR2 are MDHEN and SYDVKM. This CDR3 spans 16 amino acids.

J is TRBJ2-1 and V is TRBV2; perhaps D is TRBD1 or TRBD2 (5 bases each). Germline CDR1 SNHLY, CDR2 FYNNEI. The CDR3 runs to 13 residues. Trimming stripped 6 bases from V and 2 bases from J, with 8 bases between. The CDR3 nucleotides are TGTGCCAGCAGAGGGACGGCCTACAATGAGCAGTTCTTC. Its translation is CASRGTAYNEQFF.

The V and J genes are TRBV19 and TRBJ2-3, with no clear D. The ends were cut back, 5 bases at V and 3 bases at J, with 9 bases in the middle. The CDR3 extends over 13 amino acids. The V gene's germline CDR1 is LNHDA and CDR2 SQIVND (reference sequence). The CDR3 nucleotides read TGTGCCAGTAGTCTACTCCTTACAGATACGCAGTATTTT. Its protein product is CASSLLLTDTQYF. Supplemented by reference TRBV19 and TRBJ2-3, the full variable domain reads DGGITQSPKYLFRKEGQNVTLSCEQNLNHDAMYWYRQDPGQGLRLIYYSQIVNDFQKGDIAEGYSVSREKKESFPLTVTSAQKNPTAFYLCASSLLLTDTQYFGPGTRLTVL.

The chain joins TRBV7-9 to TRBJ1-1; D is unresolved. The CDR3 totals 15 residues. V shed 1 base and J shed 6 bases, with 15 bases lying between them. Germline V gene lookup returns CDR1 SEHNR and CDR2 FQNEAQ (reference sequence). In DNA form, the CDR3 reads TGTGCCAGCAGCTTAGGAGTAGGGAGACGAGCTGAAGCTTTCTTT. Translated: CASSLGVGRRAEAFF.

V usage is TRBV10-3 and J usage is TRBJ1-6; D ambiguous. This CDR3 is 13 amino acids long. Deletions cut 2 bases from V and 10 bases from J, with 9 bases between. CDR1 and CDR2 from the germline V gene are ENHRY and SYGVKD. The CDR3 DNA sequence: TGTGCCATCAGTGAGCGGGGAAACTCACCCCTCCACTTT. It yields the protein CAISERGNSPLHF.

V gene TRBV2 combines with J gene TRBJ1-5, with D possibly TRBD1 on 6 matching bases. The germline CDR1 and CDR2 sequences are SNHLY and FYNNEI. CDR3 size: 16 residues. The V and J ends lost 4 bases and 2 bases respectively, with 15 bases between them. CDR3 sequence: CASSVGGGAGNQPQHF. The CDR3 region has the DNA TGTGCCAGCAGTGTGGGCGGGGGCGCAGGCAATCAGCCCCAGCATTTT.

The chain recombines TRBV7-6 with TRBJ2-3, with a weak D call TRBD1 (6 bases). Germline loops: CDR1 SGHVS, CDR2 FNYEAQ. Between the trimmed V and J ends, which lost 0 bases and 4 bases, there was a span of 14 bases. The CDR3 spans 16 residues. The CDR3 DNA reads as TGTGCCAGCAGCTTAGCCCCGGACAGATCATCAGATACGCAGTATTTT. The encoded protein is CASSLAPDRSSDTQYF.

The rearrangement links TRBV4-1 to TRBJ2-1; D is unclear. Germline CDR1 MGHRA, CDR2 YSYEKL. V was clipped by 4 bases and J by 7 bases, with 8 bases between them. The CDR3 totals 12 residues. In DNA form, the CDR3 reads TGCGCCAGCAGCCGAGGTGGGAATGAGCAGTTCTTC. It encodes CASSRGGNEQFF.

The sample holds one count of this clone. A read error may account for a junction end that differs from germline. This chain links TRBV4-3 with TRBJ1-2, with 9 nucleotides matching TRBD1. Germline CDR1 reads LGHNA; CDR2 reads YSLEER. This CDR3 is 13 amino acids long. This chain's CDR3 is CASSQDSDRGRHF. The CDR3, as DNA: TGCGCCAGCAGCCAAGATTCGGACAGGGGAAGGCACTTC.

The gene calls are TRBV5-4 and TRBJ2-3; 8 positions match TRBD2. The CDR3 has 15 amino acids. The ends lost 2 bases at V and 3 bases at J; junction bases unmatched: 5. Germline V lookup: CDR1 SGHNT, CDR2 YYREEE (reference sequence). The DNA for the CDR3 is TGTGCCAGCAGCTTAAAAGCGGGGGCTACAGATACGCAGTATTTT. It yields the protein CASSLKAGATDTQYF. Combining the CDR3 with reference TRBV5-4 and TRBJ2-3 gives the whole variable domain ETGVTQSPTHLIKTRGQQVTLRCSSQSGHNTVSWYQQALGQGPQFIFQYYREEENGRGNFPPRFSGLQFPNYSSELNVNALELDDSALYLCASSLKAGATDTQYFGPGTRLTVL.

The genes are TRBV29-1 and TRBJ2-1; 8 bases are shared with TRBD1. The germline gives CDR1 SQVTM, CDR2 ANQGSEA. V dropped 6 bases and J dropped 7; count of bases not matched to a gene: 11. The CDR3 extends over 14 amino acids. The CDR3 is CSVGQGNPANEQFF. The CDR3 DNA reads as TGCAGCGTCGGACAGGGTAACCCCGCGAATGAGCAGTTCTTC.

The rearrangement links TRBV10-3 to TRBJ1-2; no clear D. Germline V gene lookup returns CDR1 ENHRY and CDR2 SYGVKD. The length of the CDR3 is 16 residues. V gave up 4 bases and J gave up 4 bases, with 19 bases separating them. The CDR3 nucleotides read TGTGCCATCAGTGCGGACGGCCCGGGGAGTGTCTATGGCTACACCTTC. This gives the protein CAISADGPGSVYGYTF.